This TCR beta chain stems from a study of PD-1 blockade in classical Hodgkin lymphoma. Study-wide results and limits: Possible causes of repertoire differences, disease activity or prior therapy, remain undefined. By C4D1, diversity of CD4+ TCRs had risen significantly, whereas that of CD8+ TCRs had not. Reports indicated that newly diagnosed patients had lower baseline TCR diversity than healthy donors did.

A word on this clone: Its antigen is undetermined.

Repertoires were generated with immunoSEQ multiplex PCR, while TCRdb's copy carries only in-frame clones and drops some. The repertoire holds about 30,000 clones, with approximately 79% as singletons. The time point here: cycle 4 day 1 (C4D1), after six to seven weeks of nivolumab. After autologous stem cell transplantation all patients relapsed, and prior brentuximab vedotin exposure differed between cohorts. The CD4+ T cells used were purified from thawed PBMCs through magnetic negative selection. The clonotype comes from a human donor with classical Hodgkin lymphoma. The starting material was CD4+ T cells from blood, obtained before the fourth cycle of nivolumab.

CDR3 nucleotide sequence: TGTGCCAGCAGCTTTGGGCCGGGGCCTAGCTATGGCTACACCTTC. Residues: CASSFGPGPSYGYTF. The rearrangement links TRBV7-9 to TRBJ1-2; a weak D match, TRBD1 (5 bases). V gave up 3 bases and J gave up 4 bases, with 15 bases separating them. The length of the CDR3 is 15 residues. The V gene's germline CDR1 is SEHNR and CDR2 FQNEAQ (reference sequence).